The 11 T cell receptor beta chains listed next were all sequenced from one sample in a study of cytomegalovirus exposure and HLA in healthy donors. Sequenced by immunoSEQ multiplex PCR; TCRdb stores in-frame clones only, minus some. The sample shows about 140,000 clones, almost 85% of them seen only once. The sample was PBMCs. All receptors come from a woman under 40 in good health and CMV-seronegative.

This sequence joins TRBV5-6 and TRBJ1-2; 7 bases are shared with TRBD1. CDR1 and CDR2 (germline): SGHDT, YYEEEE. V was pared by 4 bases and J by 4 bases, with 7 bases of the junction left unmatched. The CDR3 is made up of 14 amino acids. In DNA form, the CDR3 reads TGTGCCAGCAGCCCTAAGGGGGCGGGCTATGGCTACACCTTC. Translation: CASSPKGAGYGYTF.

The chain couples TRBV7-6 to TRBJ1-2, with 7 bases aligning to TRBD1. The CDR3 length is 16 residues. With V trimmed by 1 base and J by 5 bases, 10 bases remained unmatched. Per the germline V gene, CDR1 is SGHVS and CDR2 is FNYEAQ. CDR3 coding DNA: TGTGCCAGCAGCTTAGGGGGGACAGAAAAGCTATATGGCTACACCTTC. This encodes CASSLGGTEKLYGYTF.

The V gene is TRBV6-6, the J gene TRBJ2-7; D uncertain. This CDR3 contains 12 residues. Looked up from germline, CDR1 is MNHNY and CDR2 is SVGAGI (reference sequence). The germline V and J ends were trimmed by 6 bases and 8 bases, with 14 bases remaining between them. In nucleotides, the CDR3 is TGTGCCAGCAGCCCGGTTATTGCGAAGCAGTACTTC. Amino acid sequence: CASSPVIAKQYF.

This chain links TRBV27 with TRBJ1-5, with D maybe TRBD1 (5 bases). The V end was cut by 4 bases, the J end by 7 bases, with 14 bases between. This CDR3 comprises 14 residues. Germline CDR1 and CDR2: MNHEY and SMNVEV (reference sequence). DNA of the CDR3: TGTGCCAGCAGTTCATATGGGGCAAGCCAGCCCCAGCATTTT. It specifies CASSSYGASQPQHF.

The chain links TRBV7-2 to TRBJ2-7; 8 bases map to TRBD1. Trimming at V came to 1 base and at J to 4 bases, leaving 6 bases not matched to a gene. Germline CDR1 reads SGHTA; CDR2 reads FQGNSA. This CDR3 has 15 residues. In DNA form, the CDR3 reads TGTGCCAGCAGCTTAGAGGCAGGGGGCGGATACGAGCAGTACTTC. Amino acids: CASSLEAGGGYEQYF.

V usage is TRBV9 and J usage is TRBJ1-2, with D uncertain. The CDR3 length is 14 residues. With 0 bases removed from V and 7 bases from J, the gap between germline ends came to 13 bases. Germline V lookup: CDR1 SGDLS, CDR2 YYNGEE. The CDR3 sequence: CASSVASSAGGYTF. DNA of the CDR3: TGTGCCAGCAGCGTAGCTTCTTCGGCGGGTGGCTACACCTTC.

V and J are TRBV7-2 and TRBJ1-5; tentative D call: TRBD1 (6 bases). The CDR3 is 16 residues long. The V gene lost 0 bases and the J gene lost 2 bases, with 11 bases spanning the gap. The germline V gene has CDR1 SGHTA and CDR2 FQGNSA. The chain's CDR3 is CASSLAGGGGNQPQHF. The CDR3 region has the DNA TGTGCCAGCAGCTTAGCAGGAGGGGGGGGCAATCAGCCCCAGCATTTT.

This clone was seen once. The chain couples TRBV29-1 to TRBJ2-7; 7 bases match TRBD2. The CDR3 runs 13 residues. CDR1 SQVTM and CDR2 ANQGSEA come from the germline V gene. The V and J ends lost 4 bases and 1 base, in that order; junction bases with no gene match: 4. The CDR3 sequence is CSVGTGGSYEQYF. The CDR3 DNA reads as TGCAGCGTTGGGACGGGAGGTTCCTACGAGCAGTACTTC.

This sequence joins TRBV6-1 and TRBJ2-7, with 10 bases aligning to TRBD1. This CDR3 spans 15 amino acids. Germline lookup yields CDR1 MNHNS and CDR2 SASEGT. The V and J ends lost 3 bases and 4 bases, in that order; junction bases with no gene match: 6. The CDR3 region is CASSEPGQGFYEQYF. The DNA for the CDR3 is TGTGCCAGCAGTGAGCCGGGACAGGGGTTTTACGAGCAGTACTTC.

The chain employs TRBV6-1 and TRBJ2-4; 9 bases are shared with TRBD2. This CDR3 contains 15 residues. Germline trimming cut 8 bases from V and 7 bases from J; bases unmatched to any gene: 12. The germline V gene has CDR1 MNHNS and CDR2 SASEGT. CDR3 loop: CASGPIAGAINIQYF. Written as DNA, the CDR3 is TGTGCCAGCGGTCCTATAGCGGGGGCTATCAACATTCAGTACTTC.

This clone was seen a single time. The CDR3 sequence is CASRYREGTDTQYF. The CDR3 DNA is TGTGCCAGCCGCTACAGGGAAGGTACAGATACGCAGTATTTT. This chain links TRBV2 with TRBJ2-3; possible D gene TRBD1, 6 bases. The CDR3 loop spans 14 amino acids. The ends were cut back, 8 bases at V and 3 bases at J, with 15 bases in the middle. Germline lookup yields CDR1 SNHLY and CDR2 FYNNEI.